The rows below give T cell receptor beta chains drawn from one sample of a study of CD8 T cells in Susac syndrome. Each CDR3 protein gets one entry after TCRdb re-called the immunoSEQ multiplex PCR reads with MiXCR. The data contain 65,000 to 100,000 distinct CDR3 sequences, 95% to 97% of them seen just once; the ten biggest clones take up roughly 0.44%. The sequenced sample was CD8+ T cells from PBMCs. Every receptor here comes from a human donor with Susac syndrome. Each CDR3 is given with its conserved first and last residue. The order of the fields is CDR3 DNA, CDR3 protein, J gene, clone size, V gene, CDR3 length, D gene. D genes are given only for firm matches. The listing skips clone size in some rows; elsewhere it reads once, few, many or a size class.

DNA: TGTGCCAGCAGTGAGGGGGGGGGTACCAGAGAGACCCAGTACTTC; CDR3: CASSEGGGTRETQYF; J: TRBJ2-5; size: once; V: TRBV25-1; length: 15; D: TRBD2
DNA: TGTGCCAGCAGTTTCTCCGGGACGGACCTCTATGGCTACACCTTC; CDR3: CASSFSGTDLYGYTF; J: TRBJ1-2; size: once; V: TRBV12-3/TRBV12-4; length: 15; D: -
DNA: TGTGCCACGCGTGGCCACTCCTACGAGCAGTACTTC; CDR3: CATRGHSYEQYF; J: TRBJ2-7; size: -; V: TRBV15; length: 12; D: -
DNA: TGCGCCAGCATTAAGACAGGGGGCTCCTACAATGAGCAGTTCTTC; CDR3: CASIKTGGSYNEQFF; J: TRBJ2-1; size: -; V: TRBV10-2; length: 15; D: TRBD1
DNA: TGTGCCACCAGCGGAGGTAGGACAGGTCGCACAGATACGCAGTATTTT; CDR3: CATSGGRTGRTDTQYF; J: TRBJ2-3; size: -; V: TRBV15; length: 16; D: TRBD1
DNA: TGCGCCAGCAGCCAGGCCGGGACGCTCAGTTCACCCCTCCACTTT; CDR3: CASSQAGTLSSPLHF; J: TRBJ1-6; size: -; V: TRBV4-1; length: 15; D: -
DNA: TGCGCCAGCAGCCAATTTTGGGACGGAAATTCACCCCTCCACTTT; CDR3: CASSQFWDGNSPLHF; J: TRBJ1-6; size: -; V: TRBV4-3; length: 15; D: -
DNA: TGTGCCACCAGCCTTAGCAAAGGATCTGGGGCCAACGTCCTGACTTTC; CDR3: CATSLSKGSGANVLTF; J: TRBJ2-6; size: -; V: TRBV15; length: 16; D: -
DNA: TGTGCCAGCAGTTACTCGCAGACCTACGAGCAGTACTTC; CDR3: CASSYSQTYEQYF; J: TRBJ2-7; size: few; V: TRBV6-2/TRBV6-3; length: 13; D: -
DNA: TGTGCCAGCAGTTACTCGAGGGGGGCTAATGAAAAACTGTTTTTT; CDR3: CASSYSRGANEKLFF; J: TRBJ1-4; size: -; V: TRBV6-6; length: 15; D: -
DNA: TGTGCCAGCATCCCCTGGGGGACTAGCGGCTACAATGAGCAGTTCTTC; CDR3: CASIPWGTSGYNEQFF; J: TRBJ2-1; size: -; V: TRBV28; length: 16; D: TRBD2
DNA: TGCAGCGTTGAAGAGCCCCCAAGGGGCTACACCTTC; CDR3: CSVEEPPRGYTF; J: TRBJ1-2; size: -; V: TRBV29-1; length: 12; D: -
DNA: TGCGCCAGCAGCTTGGGACAGGGTGGCCTCCAAGAGACCCAGTACTTC; CDR3: CASSLGQGGLQETQYF; J: TRBJ2-5; size: -; V: TRBV5-1; length: 16; D: TRBD1
DNA: TGCAGCGTTGAAGTGTGGGGGGAGTGGGCCTACGAGCAGTACTTC; CDR3: CSVEVWGEWAYEQYF; J: TRBJ2-7; size: once; V: TRBV29-1; length: 15; D: -
DNA: TGCAGCGTCGTAGCGGGCGGGAGGTCGAATGAGCAGTTCTTC; CDR3: CSVVAGGRSNEQFF; J: TRBJ2-1; size: -; V: TRBV29-1; length: 14; D: TRBD2
DNA: TGTGCCAGCTCTGCCCGGGTGACAGGGATGACTGAAGCTTTCTTT; CDR3: CASSARVTGMTEAFF; J: TRBJ1-1; size: once; V: TRBV28; length: 15; D: TRBD1
DNA: TGTGCCACCAGCAGGGAGTATGAGGGCGGTGGTGAAGCTTTCTTT; CDR3: CATSREYEGGGEAFF; J: TRBJ1-1; size: -; V: TRBV15; length: 15; D: -
DNA: TGTGCCAGCAGCTTAGTAGCGGGAGAGGGCACAGATACGCAGTATTTT; CDR3: CASSLVAGEGTDTQYF; J: TRBJ2-3; size: -; V: TRBV11-2; length: 16; D: TRBD2
DNA: TGCGCCAGCAGCCCCATGGGGTTAGCGGGCCACAATGAGCAGTTCTTC; CDR3: CASSPMGLAGHNEQFF; J: TRBJ2-1; size: -; V: TRBV5-1; length: 16; D: TRBD2
DNA: TGTGCCAGCAGTGAATCAAATGAGCAGTTCTTC; CDR3: CASSESNEQFF; J: TRBJ2-1; size: -; V: TRBV25-1; length: 11; D: -
DNA: TGTGCCAGCACCACAGCGAACACTGAAGCTTTCTTT; CDR3: CASTTANTEAFF; J: TRBJ1-1; size: -; V: TRBV2; length: 12; D: -
DNA: TGTGCCAGCAGCCTCTTTCCCAAAGAGTCCACCAACACAGATACGCAGTATTTT; CDR3: CASSLFPKESTNTDTQYF; J: TRBJ2-3; size: -; V: TRBV7-9; length: 18; D: -
DNA: TGTGCCAGCAGTCCGGGACCTACGAACACCGGGGAGCTGTTTTTT; CDR3: CASSPGPTNTGELFF; J: TRBJ2-2; size: -; V: TRBV6-5; length: 15; D: -
DNA: TGTGCCAGCAGCTCAGGGGCCCGGGGGGATGAAAAACTGTTTTTT; CDR3: CASSSGARGDEKLFF; J: TRBJ1-4; size: -; V: TRBV13; length: 15; D: -
DNA: TGCAGCGTTGGTTGGCCCAATCGCCGGAACAGGGGGTCCTACGAGCAGTACTTC; CDR3: CSVGWPNRRNRGSYEQYF; J: TRBJ2-7; size: -; V: TRBV29-1; length: 18; D: TRBD1
DNA: TGTGCCAGCAGCTTAAGCCCGGGACTTGAACACGAGCAGTACTTC; CDR3: CASSLSPGLEHEQYF; J: TRBJ2-7; size: once; V: TRBV7-6; length: 15; D: -